Shown below are 7 T cell receptor beta chains from a single sample sequenced in a study of blood T cell repertoires in COVID-19. The table came from immunoSEQ multiplex PCR; TCRdb's copy has only in-frame clones and leaves some out. Altogether around 170,000 clones are present, approximately 90% being singletons, with the ten largest covering under 3.5%. Sample: peripheral blood. The receptors were gathered from a woman in her 30s with active or convalescent COVID-19.

This clone showed up just once. The chain's CDR3 is CASSTGVKSYEQYF. For the CDR3, the DNA is TGTGCCAGTAGTACAGGGGTCAAATCCTACGAGCAGTACTTC. This sequence joins TRBV19 and TRBJ2-7, with D possibly matching TRBD1 (6 bases). This CDR3 spans 14 amino acids. The V gene's germline CDR1 is LNHDA and CDR2 SQIVND (reference sequence). Trimming stripped 4 bases from V and 1 base from J, with 11 bases between.

This chain connects TRBV2 to TRBJ2-4; D may be TRBD1 (5 bases). Germline CDR1 and CDR2: SNHLY and FYNNEI. V shed 4 bases and J shed 0 bases, with 10 bases lying between them. The CDR3 loop spans 15 amino acids. The CDR3 loop is CASSVQGIAKNIQYF. CDR3 sequence (DNA): TGTGCCAGCAGTGTCCAGGGTATAGCCAAAAACATTCAGTACTTC.

The chain has TRBV6-5 and TRBJ1-1; TRBD1 is a possible D gene (5 bases). CDR1 and CDR2 from the germline V gene are MNHEY and SVGAGI. The CDR3 extends over 12 amino acids. V lost 7 bases to trimming and J lost 0 bases, with 6 bases between them. The CDR3 reads CASNRMNTEAFF. Written as DNA, the CDR3 is TGTGCCAGCAACAGGATGAACACTGAAGCTTTCTTT.

This sequence joins TRBV11-2 and TRBJ1-3, with D possibly matching TRBD1 (5 bases). This CDR3 region has 15 residues. Trimming took 2 bases from V and 3 from J, leaving 11 bases between them. Germline loops: CDR1 SGHAT, CDR2 FQNNGV. In nucleotides, the CDR3 is TGTGCCAGCAGCTTATCCGGGGGGTTTGGAAACACCATATATTTT. Translated, it gives CASSLSGGFGNTIYF. Combining the CDR3 with reference TRBV11-2 and TRBJ1-3 gives the whole variable domain EAGVAQSPRYKIIEKRQSVAFWCNPISGHATLYWYQQILGQGPKLLIQFQNNGVVDDSQLPKDRFSAERLKGVDSTLKIQPAKLEDSAVYLCASSLSGGFGNTIYFGEGSWLTVV.

The V call is TRBV5-1, the J call TRBJ1-5; possible D gene TRBD1, 5 bases. The CDR3 runs to 14 residues. Per the germline V gene, CDR1 is SGHRS and CDR2 is YFSETQ. V lost 1 base and J lost 6, with 11 bases in between. The CDR3 DNA follows: TGCGCCAGCAGCTTGTCAGGGCTGGGTCAGCCCCAGCATTTT. Translation: CASSLSGLGQPQHF.

For the CDR3, the DNA is TGTGCCATCAGATCCGGGACAGAACTGCAAGAGACCCAGTACTTC. Encoded protein: CAIRSGTELQETQYF. The chain is built from TRBV10-3 and TRBJ2-5; TRBD1 aligns across 7 bases. There are 15 residues in the CDR3. Per germline, CDR1 ENHRY and CDR2 SYGVKD. V trimming: 6 bases; J trimming: 2 bases; junction bases outside the gene matches: 9.

The J gene is TRBJ2-5, the V gene TRBV4-2, with TRBD1 identical over 7 bases. V gave up 1 base and J gave up 2 bases; unmatched junction bases: 1. The CDR3 contains 14 residues. From germline, CDR1 is LGHNA and CDR2 YNFKEQ. The CDR3 is CASSQGTGQETQYF. The CDR3 DNA reads as TGTGCCAGCAGCCAAGGGACAGGTCAAGAGACCCAGTACTTC.